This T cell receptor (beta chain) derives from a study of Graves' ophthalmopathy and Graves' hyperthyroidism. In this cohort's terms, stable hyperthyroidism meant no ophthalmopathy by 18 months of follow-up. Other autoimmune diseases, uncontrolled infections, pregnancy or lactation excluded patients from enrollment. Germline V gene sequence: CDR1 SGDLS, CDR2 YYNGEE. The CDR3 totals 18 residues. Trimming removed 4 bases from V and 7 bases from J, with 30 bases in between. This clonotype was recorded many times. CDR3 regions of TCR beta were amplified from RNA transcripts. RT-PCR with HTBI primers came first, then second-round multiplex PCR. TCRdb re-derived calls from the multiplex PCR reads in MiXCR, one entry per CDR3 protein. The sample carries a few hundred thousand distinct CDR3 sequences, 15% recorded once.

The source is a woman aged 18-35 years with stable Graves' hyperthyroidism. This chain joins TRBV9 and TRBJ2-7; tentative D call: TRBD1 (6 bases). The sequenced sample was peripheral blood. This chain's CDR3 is CASSPQGIGGRGFREQYF. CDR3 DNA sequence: TGTGCCAGCAGCCCTCAGGGTATTGGCGGCAGGGGATTTCGGGAGCAGTACTTC.